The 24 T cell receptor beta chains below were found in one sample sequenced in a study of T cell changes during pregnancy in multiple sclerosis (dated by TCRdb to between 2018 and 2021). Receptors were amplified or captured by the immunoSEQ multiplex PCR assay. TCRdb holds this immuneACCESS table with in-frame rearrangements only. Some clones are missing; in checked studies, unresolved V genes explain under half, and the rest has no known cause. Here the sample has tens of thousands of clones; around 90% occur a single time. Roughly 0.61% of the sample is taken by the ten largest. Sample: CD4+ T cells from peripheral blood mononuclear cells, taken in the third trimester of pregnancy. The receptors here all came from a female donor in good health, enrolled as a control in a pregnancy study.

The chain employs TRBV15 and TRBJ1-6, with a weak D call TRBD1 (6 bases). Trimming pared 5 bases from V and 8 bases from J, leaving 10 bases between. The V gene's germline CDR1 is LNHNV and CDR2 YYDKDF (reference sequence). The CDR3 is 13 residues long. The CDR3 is CATSVKGDSPLHF. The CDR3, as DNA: TGTGCCACCAGCGTCAAGGGGGATTCACCCCTCCACTTT.

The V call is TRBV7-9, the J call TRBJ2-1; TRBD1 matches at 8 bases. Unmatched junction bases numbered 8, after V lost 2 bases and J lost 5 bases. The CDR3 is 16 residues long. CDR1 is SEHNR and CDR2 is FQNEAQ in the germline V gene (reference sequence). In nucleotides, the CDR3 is TGTGCCAGCAGCTTACAGGGGGCGCGGGCGAACAATGAGCAGTTCTTC. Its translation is CASSLQGARANNEQFF.

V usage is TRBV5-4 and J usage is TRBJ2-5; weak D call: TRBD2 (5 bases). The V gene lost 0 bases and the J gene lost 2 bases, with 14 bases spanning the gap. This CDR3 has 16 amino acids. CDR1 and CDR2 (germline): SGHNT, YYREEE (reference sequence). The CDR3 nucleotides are TGTGCCAGCAGCTTGGGAGACACCGGGGTTCAAGAGACCCAGTACTTC. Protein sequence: CASSLGDTGVQETQYF.

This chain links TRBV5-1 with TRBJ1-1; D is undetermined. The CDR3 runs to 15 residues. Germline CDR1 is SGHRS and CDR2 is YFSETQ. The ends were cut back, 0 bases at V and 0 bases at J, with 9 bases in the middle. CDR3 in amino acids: CASSLVGRVNTEAFF. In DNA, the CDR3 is TGCGCCAGCAGCTTGGTTGGGCGGGTGAACACTGAAGCTTTCTTT.

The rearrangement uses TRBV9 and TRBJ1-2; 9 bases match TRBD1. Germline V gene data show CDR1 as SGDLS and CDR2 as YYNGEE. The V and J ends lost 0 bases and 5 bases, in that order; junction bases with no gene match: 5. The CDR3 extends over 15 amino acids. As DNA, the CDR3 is TGTGCCAGCAGCGTAGCGGCACAGGGGGCGTATGGCTACACCTTC. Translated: CASSVAAQGAYGYTF.

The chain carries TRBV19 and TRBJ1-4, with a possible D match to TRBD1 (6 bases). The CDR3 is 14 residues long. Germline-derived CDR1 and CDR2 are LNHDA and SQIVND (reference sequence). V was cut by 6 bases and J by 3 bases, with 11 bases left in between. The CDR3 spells CASSPGVANEKLFF. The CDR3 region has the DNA TGTGCCAGTAGCCCAGGGGTGGCTAATGAAAAACTGTTTTTT.

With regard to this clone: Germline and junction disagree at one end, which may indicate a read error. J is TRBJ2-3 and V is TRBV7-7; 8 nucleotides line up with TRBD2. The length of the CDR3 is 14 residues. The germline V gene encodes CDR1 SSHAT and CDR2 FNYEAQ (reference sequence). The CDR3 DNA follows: TGTGCTAGCAGCCCCGGGGGGGTCACAGATACGCAGTATTTT. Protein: CASSPGGVTDTQYF.

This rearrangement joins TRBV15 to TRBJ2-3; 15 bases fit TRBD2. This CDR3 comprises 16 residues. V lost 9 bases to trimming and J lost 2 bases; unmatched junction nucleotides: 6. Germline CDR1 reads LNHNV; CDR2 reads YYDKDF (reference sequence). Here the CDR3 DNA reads TGTGCCACTCAGGGACTAGCGGGAGGTTTCACAGATACGCAGTATTTT. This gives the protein CATQGLAGGFTDTQYF.

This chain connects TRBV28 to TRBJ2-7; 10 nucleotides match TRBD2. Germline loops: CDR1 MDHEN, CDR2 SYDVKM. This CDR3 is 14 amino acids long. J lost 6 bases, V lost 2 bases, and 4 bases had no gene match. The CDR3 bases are TGTGCCAGCAGTTTAGACCTAGCGGGAGTCGAGCAGTACTTC. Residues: CASSLDLAGVEQYF.

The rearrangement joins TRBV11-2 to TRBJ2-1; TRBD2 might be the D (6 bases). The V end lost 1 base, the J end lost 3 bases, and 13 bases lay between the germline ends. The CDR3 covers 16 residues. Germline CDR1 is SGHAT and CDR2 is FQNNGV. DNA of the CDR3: TGTGCCAGCAGCTTAGCAGGGAGGAAAGTCTACAATGAGCAGTTCTTC. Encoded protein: CASSLAGRKVYNEQFF.

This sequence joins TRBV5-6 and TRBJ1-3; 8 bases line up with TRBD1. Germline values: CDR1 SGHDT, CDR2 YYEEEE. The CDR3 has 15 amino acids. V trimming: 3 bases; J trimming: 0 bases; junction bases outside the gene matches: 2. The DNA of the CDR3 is TGTGCCAGCAGCTGGACAGGGCTCTCTGGAAACACCATATATTTT. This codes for CASSWTGLSGNTIYF.

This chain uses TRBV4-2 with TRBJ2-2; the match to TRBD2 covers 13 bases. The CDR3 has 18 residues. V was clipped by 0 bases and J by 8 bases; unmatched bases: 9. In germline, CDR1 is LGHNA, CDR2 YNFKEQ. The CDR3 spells CASSQERTSGGADGELFF. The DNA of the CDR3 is TGTGCCAGCAGCCAAGAACGAACTAGCGGGGGGGCGGATGGGGAGCTGTTTTTT.

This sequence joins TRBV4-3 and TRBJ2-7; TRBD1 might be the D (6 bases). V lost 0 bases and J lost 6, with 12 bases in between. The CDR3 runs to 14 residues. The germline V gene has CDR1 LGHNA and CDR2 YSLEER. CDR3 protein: CASSQDQGRGEQYF. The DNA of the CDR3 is TGCGCCAGCAGCCAAGATCAGGGCAGGGGCGAGCAGTACTTC.

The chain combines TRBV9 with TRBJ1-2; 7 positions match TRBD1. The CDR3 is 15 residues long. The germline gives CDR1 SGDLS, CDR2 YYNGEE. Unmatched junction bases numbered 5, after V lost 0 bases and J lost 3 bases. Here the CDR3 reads CASSVGGGADYGYTF. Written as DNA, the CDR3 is TGTGCCAGCAGCGTAGGAGGGGGCGCCGACTATGGCTACACCTTC. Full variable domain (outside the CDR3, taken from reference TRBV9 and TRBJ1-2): DSGVTQTPKHLITATGQRVTLRCSPRSGDLSVYWYQQSLDQGLQFLIQYYNGEERAKGNILERFSAQQFPDLHSELNLSSLELGDSALYFCASSVGGGADYGYTFGSGTRLTVV.

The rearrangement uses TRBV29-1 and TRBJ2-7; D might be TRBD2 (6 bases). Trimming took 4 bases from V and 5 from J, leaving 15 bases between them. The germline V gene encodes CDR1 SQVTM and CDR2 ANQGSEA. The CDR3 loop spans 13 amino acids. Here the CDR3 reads CSVVGGGLNEQYF. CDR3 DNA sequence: TGCAGCGTTGTGGGGGGAGGTCTCAACGAGCAGTACTTC.

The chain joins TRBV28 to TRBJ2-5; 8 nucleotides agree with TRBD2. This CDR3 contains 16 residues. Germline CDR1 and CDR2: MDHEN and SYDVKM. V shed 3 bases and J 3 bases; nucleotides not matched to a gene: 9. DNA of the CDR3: TGTGCCAGCAGTTTTACGATAGCGGGGCAAGAAGAGACCCAGTACTTC. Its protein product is CASSFTIAGQEETQYF.

The CDR3 is CASSPGLAAGELFF. CDR3 DNA: TGCGCCAGCAGCCCTGGACTAGCGGCCGGGGAGCTGTTTTTT. This rearrangement joins TRBV4-3 to TRBJ2-2; 10 positions match TRBD2. The CDR3 has 14 residues. The junction had 2 bases not matched to a gene; V was cut back by 4 bases and J by 6 bases. Germline CDR1 and CDR2: LGHNA and YSLEER.

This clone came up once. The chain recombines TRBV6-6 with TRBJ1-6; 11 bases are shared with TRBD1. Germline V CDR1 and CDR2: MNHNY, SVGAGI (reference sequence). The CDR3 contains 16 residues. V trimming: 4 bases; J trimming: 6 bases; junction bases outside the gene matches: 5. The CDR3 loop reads CASSWGTGGGNSPLHF. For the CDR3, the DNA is TGTGCCAGCAGTTGGGGGACAGGGGGGGGTAATTCACCCCTCCACTTT.

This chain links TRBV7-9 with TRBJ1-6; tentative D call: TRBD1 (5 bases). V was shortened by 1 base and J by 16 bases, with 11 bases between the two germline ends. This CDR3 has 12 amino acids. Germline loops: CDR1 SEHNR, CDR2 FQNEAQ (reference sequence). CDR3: CASSLEGLLLHF. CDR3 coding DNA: TGTGCCAGCAGCTTAGAGGGGCTGCTTCTCCACTTT. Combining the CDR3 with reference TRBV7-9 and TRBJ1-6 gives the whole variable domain DTGVSQNPRHKITKRGQNVTFRCDPISEHNRLYWYRQTLGQGPEFLTYFQNEAQLEKSRLLSDRFSAERPKGSFSTLEIQRTEQGDSAMYLCASSLEGLLLHFGNGTRLTVT.

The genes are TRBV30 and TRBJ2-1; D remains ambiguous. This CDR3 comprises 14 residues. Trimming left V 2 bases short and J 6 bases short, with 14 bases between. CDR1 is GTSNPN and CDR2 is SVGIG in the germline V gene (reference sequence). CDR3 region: CAWSRGLAGNEQFF. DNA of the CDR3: TGTGCCTGGAGTAGAGGTCTGGCCGGCAATGAGCAGTTCTTC.

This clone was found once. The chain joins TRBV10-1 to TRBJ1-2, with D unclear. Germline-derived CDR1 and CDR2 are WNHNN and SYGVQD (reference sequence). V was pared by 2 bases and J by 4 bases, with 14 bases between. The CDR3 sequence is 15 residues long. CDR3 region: CASSEGQSAPYGYTF. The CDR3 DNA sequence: TGCGCCAGCAGTGAGGGGCAGTCAGCCCCCTATGGCTACACCTTC.

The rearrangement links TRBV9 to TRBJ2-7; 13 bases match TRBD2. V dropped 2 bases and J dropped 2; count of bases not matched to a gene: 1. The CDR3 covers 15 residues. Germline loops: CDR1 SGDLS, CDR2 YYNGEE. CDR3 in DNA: TGTGCCAGCAGCGTCGGACTAGCGGGAGCCTACGAGCAGTACTTC. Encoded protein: CASSVGLAGAYEQYF.

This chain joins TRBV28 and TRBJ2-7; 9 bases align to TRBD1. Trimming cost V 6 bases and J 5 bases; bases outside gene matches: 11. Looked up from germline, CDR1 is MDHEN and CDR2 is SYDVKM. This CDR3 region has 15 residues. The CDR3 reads CASRYPGQGRNEQYF. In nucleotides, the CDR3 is TGTGCCAGCAGATACCCGGGACAGGGAAGGAACGAGCAGTACTTC.

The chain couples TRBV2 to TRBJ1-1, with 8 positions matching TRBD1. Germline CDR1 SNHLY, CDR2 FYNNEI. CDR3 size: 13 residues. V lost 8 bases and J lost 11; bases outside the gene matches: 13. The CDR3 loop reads CASRDRRRVGAFF. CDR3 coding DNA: TGTGCCAGCCGGGACAGGAGGCGCGTTGGGGCTTTCTTT.